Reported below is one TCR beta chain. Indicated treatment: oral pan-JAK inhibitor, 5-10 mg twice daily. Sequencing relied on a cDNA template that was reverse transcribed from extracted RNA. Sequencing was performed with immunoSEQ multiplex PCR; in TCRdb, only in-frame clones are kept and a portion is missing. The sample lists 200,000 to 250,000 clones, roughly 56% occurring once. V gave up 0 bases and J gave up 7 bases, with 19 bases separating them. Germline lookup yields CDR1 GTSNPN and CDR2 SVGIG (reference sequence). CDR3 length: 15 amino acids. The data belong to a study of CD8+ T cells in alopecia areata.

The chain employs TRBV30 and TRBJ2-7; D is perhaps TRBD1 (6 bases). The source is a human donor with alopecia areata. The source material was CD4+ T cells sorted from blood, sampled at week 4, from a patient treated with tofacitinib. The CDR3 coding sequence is TGTGCCTGGAGTGTGGTAAACCTACAGGGAAGGGAGCAGTACTTC. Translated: CAWSVVNLQGREQYF.